Given below is one TCR beta chain in context. Its specificity is unknown. Some clones are missing from TCRdb's copy, which holds only in-frame ones; the method was immunoSEQ multiplex PCR. Of around 84,000 clones listed, 80% to 85% were seen once; the top ten hold about 17%. Per germline, CDR1 SGDLS and CDR2 YYNGEE. The CDR3 sequence is 18 residues long. V lost 1 base to trimming and J lost 3 bases; unmatched junction nucleotides: 5. These data belong to a study of graft-versus-host responses after intestinal transplantation. Study as a whole: Each transplant was multivisceral, liver-intestinal, or isolated intestinal. Anti-thymocyte globulin induction preceded about 3 years of tacrolimus and steroid maintenance in all recipients.

Study outcomes and limitations: GvH clonotypes were identified within recipient marrow, with a subset emerging first in ileum or blood. Researchers found peak circulating GvH clone levels linked to early post-transplant HvG declines.

The clonotype originates from a human donor who received an intestinal transplant. The chain has TRBV9 and TRBJ2-2; 14 bases line up with TRBD2. The sample was unstimulated CD8+ T cells sorted from spleen or lymph node cells, taken before intestinal transplant. This CDR3 is CASSVYGLAGGDTGELFF. For the CDR3, the DNA is TGTGCCAGCAGCGTATACGGACTAGCGGGAGGCGACACCGGGGAGCTGTTTTTT.